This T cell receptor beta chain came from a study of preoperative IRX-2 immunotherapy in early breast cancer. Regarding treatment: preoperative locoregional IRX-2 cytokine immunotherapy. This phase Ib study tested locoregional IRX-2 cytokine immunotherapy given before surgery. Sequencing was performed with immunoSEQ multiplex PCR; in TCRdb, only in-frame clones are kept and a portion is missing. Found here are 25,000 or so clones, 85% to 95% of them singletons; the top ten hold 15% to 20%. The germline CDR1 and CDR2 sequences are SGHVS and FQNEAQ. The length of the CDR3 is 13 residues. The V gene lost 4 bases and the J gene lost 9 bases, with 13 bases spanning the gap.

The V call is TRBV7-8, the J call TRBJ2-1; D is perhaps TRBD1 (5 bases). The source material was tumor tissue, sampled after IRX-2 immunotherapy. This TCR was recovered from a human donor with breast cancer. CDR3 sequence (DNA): TGTGCCAGCAGCTCGACGCAGGGCGGTGAGCAGTTCTTC. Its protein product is CASSSTQGGEQFF.